This TCR beta chain was retrieved from a study of identical twins. Study conclusions and caveats: Models came in too low on out-of-frame TCR alpha sharing in monozygotic twins. Beta out-of-frame twin sharing showed a weaker excess. Fewer insertions characterized abundant cord blood beta clonotypes, whereas memory repertoires showed none.

Unique molecular identifiers were present on the cDNA, which also gained a universal primer site by template switching. From the 5' RACE reads, TCRdb called clonotypes with MiXCR, one entry per CDR3 protein. The sample shows 690,000 or so distinct CDR3 sequences, 5.5% to 6.5% of them seen only once. Ten or more counts support this clonotype. Antigen specificity is unknown. This TCR came from a man aged 18-30 years in good health. The specimen was naive T cells sorted from blood.

CDR3 DNA: TGTGCCAGCCACGGACAGGGCGAGCAGTACGTC. It specifies CASHGQGEQYV. V gene TRBV25-1 combines with J gene TRBJ2-7, with 8 bases matching TRBD1. The junction had 3 bases not matched to a gene; V was cut back by 8 bases and J by 6 bases. The germline gives CDR1 MGHDK, CDR2 SYGVNS. The CDR3 covers 11 residues.